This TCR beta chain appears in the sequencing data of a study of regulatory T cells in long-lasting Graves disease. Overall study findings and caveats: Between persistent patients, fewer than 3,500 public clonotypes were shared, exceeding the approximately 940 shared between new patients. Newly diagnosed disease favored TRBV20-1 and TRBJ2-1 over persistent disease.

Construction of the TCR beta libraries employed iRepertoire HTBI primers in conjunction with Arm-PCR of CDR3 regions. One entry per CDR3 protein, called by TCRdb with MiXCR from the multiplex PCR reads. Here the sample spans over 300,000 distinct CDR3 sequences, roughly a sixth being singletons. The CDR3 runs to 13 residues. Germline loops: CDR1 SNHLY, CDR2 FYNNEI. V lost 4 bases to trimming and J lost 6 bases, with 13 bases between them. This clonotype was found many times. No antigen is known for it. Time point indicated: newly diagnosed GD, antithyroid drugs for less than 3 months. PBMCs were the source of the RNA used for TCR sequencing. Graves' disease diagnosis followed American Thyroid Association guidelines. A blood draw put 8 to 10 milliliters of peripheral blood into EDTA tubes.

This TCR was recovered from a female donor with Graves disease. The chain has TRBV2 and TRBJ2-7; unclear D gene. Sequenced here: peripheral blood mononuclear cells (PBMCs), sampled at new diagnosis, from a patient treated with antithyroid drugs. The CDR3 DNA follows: TGTGCCAGCAGTGGGGTGCGGAGCATCGAGCAGTACTTC. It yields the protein CASSGVRSIEQYF.